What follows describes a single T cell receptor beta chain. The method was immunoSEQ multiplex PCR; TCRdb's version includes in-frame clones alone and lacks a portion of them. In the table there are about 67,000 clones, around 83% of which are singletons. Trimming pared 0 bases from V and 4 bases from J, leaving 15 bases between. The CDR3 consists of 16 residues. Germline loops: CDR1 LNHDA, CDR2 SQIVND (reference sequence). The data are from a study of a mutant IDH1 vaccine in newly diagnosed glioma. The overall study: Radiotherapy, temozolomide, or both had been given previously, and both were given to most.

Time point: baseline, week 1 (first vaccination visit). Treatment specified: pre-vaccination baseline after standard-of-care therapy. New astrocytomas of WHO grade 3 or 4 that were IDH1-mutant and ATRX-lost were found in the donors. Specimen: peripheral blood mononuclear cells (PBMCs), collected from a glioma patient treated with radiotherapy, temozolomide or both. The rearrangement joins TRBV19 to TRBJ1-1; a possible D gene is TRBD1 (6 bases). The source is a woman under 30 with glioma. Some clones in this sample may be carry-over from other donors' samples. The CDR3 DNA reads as TGTGCCAGTAGTATAGATAGCTGGGGGCGTGGCACTGAAGCTTTCTTT. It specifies CASSIDSWGRGTEAFF.